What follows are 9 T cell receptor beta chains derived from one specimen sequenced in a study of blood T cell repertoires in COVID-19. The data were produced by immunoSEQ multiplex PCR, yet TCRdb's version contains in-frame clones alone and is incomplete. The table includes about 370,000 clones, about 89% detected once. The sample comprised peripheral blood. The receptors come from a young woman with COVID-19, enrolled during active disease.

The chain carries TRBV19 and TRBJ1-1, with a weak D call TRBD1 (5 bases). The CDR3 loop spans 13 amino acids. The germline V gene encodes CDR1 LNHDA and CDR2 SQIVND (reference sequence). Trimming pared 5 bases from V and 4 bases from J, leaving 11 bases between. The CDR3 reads CASSPQGGTEAFF. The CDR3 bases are TGTGCCAGTAGTCCCCAGGGCGGCACTGAAGCTTTCTTT. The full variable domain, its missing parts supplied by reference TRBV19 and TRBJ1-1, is DGGITQSPKYLFRKEGQNVTLSCEQNLNHDAMYWYRQDPGQGLRLIYYSQIVNDFQKGDIAEGYSVSREKKESFPLTVTSAQKNPTAFYLCASSPQGGTEAFFGQGTRLTVV.

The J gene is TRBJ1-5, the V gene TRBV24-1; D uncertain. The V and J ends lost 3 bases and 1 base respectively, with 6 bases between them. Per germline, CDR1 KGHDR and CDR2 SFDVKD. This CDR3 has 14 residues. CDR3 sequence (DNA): TGTGCCACCAGTGATGTACGGAGCAATCAGCCCCAGCATTTT. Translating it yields CATSDVRSNQPQHF.

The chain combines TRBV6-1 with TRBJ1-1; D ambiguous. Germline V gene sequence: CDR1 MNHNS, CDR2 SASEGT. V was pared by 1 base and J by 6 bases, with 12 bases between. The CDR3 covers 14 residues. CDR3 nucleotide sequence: TGTGCCAGCAGTGAAGACAGTTTCTACGCTGAAGCTTTCTTT. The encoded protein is CASSEDSFYAEAFF.

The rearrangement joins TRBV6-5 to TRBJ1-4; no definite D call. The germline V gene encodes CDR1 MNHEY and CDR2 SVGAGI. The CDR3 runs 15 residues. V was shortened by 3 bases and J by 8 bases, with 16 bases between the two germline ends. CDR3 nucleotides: TGTGCCAGCAGTTATATTAGGAAGGGAGGGGAAAAACTGTTTTTT. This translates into CASSYIRKGGEKLFF.

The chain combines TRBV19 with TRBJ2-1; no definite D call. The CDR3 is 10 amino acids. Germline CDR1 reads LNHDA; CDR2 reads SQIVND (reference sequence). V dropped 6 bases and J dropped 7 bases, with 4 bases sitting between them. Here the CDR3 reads CASSSNEQFF. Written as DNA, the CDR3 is TGTGCCAGTAGCTCGAATGAGCAGTTCTTC.

The CDR3 DNA reads TGTGCCACCAGTGATCCCGGGACTAGCGGTAACAATGAGCAGTTCTTC. Protein: CATSDPGTSGNNEQFF. The chain has TRBV24-1 and TRBJ2-1; 11 bases agree with TRBD2. The CDR3 runs 16 residues. CDR1 and CDR2 from the germline V gene are KGHDR and SFDVKD. The junction had 5 bases not matched to a gene; V was cut back by 3 bases and J by 5 bases.

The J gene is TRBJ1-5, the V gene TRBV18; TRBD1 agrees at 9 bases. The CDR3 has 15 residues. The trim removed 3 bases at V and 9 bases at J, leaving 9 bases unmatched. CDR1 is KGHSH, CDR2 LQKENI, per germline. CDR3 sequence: CASSPSGTGTSPQHF. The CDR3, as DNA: TGTGCCAGCTCACCGTCCGGGACAGGGACATCGCCCCAGCATTTT.

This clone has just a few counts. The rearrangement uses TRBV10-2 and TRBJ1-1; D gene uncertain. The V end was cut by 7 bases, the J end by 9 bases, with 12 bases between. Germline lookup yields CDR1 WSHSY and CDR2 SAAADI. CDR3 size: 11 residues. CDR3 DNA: TGCGCCAGCAAAGAAGATGGGCAAGCTTTCTTT. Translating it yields CASKEDGQAFF.

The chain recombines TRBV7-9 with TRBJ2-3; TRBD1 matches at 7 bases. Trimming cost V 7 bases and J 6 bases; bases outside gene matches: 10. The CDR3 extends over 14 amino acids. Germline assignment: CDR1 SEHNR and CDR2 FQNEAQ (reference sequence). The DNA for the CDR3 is TGTGCCAGCAACCCGACAGGGAACGCGGATACGCAGTATTTT. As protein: CASNPTGNADTQYF.